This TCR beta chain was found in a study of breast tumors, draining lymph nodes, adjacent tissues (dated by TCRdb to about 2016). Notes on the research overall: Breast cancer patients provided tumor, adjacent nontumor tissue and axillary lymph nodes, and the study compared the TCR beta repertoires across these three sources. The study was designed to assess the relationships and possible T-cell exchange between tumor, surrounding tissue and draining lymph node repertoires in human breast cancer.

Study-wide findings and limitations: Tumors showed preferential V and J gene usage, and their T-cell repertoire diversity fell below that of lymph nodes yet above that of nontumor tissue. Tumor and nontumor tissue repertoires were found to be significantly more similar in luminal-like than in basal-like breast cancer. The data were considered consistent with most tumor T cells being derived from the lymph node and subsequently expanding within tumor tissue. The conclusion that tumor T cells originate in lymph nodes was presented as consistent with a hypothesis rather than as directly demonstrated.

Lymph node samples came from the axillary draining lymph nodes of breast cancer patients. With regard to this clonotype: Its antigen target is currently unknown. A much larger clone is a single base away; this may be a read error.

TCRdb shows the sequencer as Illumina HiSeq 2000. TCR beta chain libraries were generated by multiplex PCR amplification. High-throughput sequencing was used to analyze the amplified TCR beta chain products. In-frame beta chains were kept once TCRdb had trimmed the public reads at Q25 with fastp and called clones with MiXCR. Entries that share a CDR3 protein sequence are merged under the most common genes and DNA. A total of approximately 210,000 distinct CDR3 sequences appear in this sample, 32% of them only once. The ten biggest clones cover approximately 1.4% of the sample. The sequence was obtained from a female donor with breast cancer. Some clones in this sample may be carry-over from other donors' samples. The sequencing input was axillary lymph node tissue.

The CDR3 region has the sequence CASSRDRDGYEQYF. The nucleotide sequence is given as TGTGCCAGCAGCCGGGACAGGGATGGGTACGAGCAGTACTTC. The sequence is built from TRBV6-1 and TRBJ2-7; TRBD1 aligns with 9 central bases. Trimming leaves V shorter by 6 bases and J shorter by 4 bases, with the junction holding 7 bases beyond the gene matches. The germline V gene yields MNHNS for CDR1 and SASEGT for CDR2. The CDR3 contains 14 residues, cysteine and phenylalanine counted. Only the CDR3 portion is preserved as DNA: 42 bases, with reading frame beginning at the first base.